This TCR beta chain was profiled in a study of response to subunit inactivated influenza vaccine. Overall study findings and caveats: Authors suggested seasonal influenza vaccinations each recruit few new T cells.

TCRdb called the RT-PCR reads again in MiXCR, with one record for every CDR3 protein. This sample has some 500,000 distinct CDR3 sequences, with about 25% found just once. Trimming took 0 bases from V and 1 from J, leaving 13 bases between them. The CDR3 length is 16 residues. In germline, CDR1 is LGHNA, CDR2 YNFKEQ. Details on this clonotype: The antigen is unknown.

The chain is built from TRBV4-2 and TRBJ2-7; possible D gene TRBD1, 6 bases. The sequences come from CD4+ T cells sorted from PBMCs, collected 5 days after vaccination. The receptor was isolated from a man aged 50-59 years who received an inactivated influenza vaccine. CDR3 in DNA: TGTGCCAGCAGCCAAGATTTAGACAGGCAGTCCTACGAGCAGTACTTC. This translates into CASSQDLDRQSYEQYF.